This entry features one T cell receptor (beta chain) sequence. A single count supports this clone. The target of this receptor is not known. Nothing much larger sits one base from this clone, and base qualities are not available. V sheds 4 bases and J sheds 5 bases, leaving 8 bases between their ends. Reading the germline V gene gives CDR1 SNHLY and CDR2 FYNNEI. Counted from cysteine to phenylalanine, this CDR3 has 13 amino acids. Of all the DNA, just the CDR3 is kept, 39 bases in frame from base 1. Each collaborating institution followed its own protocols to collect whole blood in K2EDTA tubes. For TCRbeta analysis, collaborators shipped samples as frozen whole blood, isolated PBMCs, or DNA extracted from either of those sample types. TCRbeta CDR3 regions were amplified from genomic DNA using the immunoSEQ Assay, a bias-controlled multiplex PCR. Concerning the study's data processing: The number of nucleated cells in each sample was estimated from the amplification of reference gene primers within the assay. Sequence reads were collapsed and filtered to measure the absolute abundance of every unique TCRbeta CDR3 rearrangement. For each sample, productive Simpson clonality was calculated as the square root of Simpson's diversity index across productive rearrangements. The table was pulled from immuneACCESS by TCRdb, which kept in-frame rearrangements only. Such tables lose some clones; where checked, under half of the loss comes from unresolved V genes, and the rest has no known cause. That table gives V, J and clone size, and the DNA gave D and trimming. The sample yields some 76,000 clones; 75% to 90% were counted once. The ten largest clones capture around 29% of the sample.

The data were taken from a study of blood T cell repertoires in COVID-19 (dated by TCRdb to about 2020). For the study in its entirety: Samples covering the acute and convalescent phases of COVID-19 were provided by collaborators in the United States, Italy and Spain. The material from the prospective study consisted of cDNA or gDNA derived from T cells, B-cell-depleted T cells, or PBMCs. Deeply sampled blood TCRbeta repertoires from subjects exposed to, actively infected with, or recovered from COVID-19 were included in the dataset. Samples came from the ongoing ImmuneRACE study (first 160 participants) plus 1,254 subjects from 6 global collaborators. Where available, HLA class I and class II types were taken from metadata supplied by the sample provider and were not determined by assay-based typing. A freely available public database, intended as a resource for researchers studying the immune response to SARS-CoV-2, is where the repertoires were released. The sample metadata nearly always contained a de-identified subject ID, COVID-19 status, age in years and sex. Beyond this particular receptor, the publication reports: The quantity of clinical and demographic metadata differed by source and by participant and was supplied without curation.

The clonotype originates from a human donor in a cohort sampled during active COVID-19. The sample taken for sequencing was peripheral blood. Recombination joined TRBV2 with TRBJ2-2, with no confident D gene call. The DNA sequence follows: TGTGCCAGCAGTGGGCTGAGGACCGGGGAGCTGTTTTTT. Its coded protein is CASSGLRTGELFF.